This T cell receptor beta chain is from a study of control samples from healthy donors and cancer patients (dated by TCRdb to 2018 to 2021). Receptor libraries were prepared by the immunoSEQ multiplex PCR assay. Drawn from immuneACCESS, this table holds only the in-frame rearrangements with V and J called that TCRdb kept. Clones are partly lost; checked studies trace under half to an unresolved V gene and leave the rest unexplained. Within this sample are around 76,000 clones, with roughly 92% of them counted one time only. The top ten hold 6.2% of the sample. V and J are truncated by 5 bases and 7 bases respectively, leaving an intervening sequence of 22 bases. The CDR3 covers 15 residues, taking in both the cysteine and the phenylalanine. Kept here is only the CDR3 DNA, which spans 45 bases and is read in frame from base 1. The germline V gene encodes CDR1 SGHNT and CDR2 YYREEE (reference sequence).

Details on this clone: Which antigen it targets is not known. It has no much larger one-base neighbor in the sample; base qualities were not kept.

The V and J segments used are TRBV5-4 and TRBJ2-7, with TRBD2 perhaps the D gene, on 6 matching bases. This clonotype was sampled from a woman in her 40s in good health. Material: blood. Here the CDR3 is given as CASSDPGRPRGEQYF. The DNA reads as follows: TGTGCCAGCAGTGACCCTGGGAGGCCCCGGGGTGAGCAGTACTTC.